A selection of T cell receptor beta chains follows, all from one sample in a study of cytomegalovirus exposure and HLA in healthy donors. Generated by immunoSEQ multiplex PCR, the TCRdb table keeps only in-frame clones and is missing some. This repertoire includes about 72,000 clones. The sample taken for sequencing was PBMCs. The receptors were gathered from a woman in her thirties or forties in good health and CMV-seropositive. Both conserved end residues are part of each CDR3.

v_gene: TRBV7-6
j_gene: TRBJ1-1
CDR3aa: CASSPDRLLNTEAFF

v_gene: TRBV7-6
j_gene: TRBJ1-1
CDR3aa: CASSLATTNTEAFF

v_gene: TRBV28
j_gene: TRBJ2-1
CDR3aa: CASSLSGTYNEQFF

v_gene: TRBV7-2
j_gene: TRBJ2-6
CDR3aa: CASSVTGFSGANVLTF

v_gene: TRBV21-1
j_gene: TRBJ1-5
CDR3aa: CASSLESGGCSNQPQHF

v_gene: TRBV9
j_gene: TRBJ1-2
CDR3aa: CASSPEAKNWHGYTF

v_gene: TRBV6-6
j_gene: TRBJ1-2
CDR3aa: CASSYSAGLTNYGYTF

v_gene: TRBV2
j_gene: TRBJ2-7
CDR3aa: CASSGTSGEQYF

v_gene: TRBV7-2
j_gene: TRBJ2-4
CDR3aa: CASSRPPQRGAENIQYF

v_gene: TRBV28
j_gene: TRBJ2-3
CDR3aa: CASSFDSFRTDTQYF

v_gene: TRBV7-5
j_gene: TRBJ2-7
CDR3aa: CARSPWKPSGYEQYF

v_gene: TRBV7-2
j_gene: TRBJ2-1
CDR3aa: CASSLVSGQGAWHEQFF